Below, 5 T cell receptor beta chains from the same sample are listed, as sequenced in a study of blood T cell repertoires in COVID-19. Only in-frame clones appear in the TCRdb table, and some are missing; sequencing was by immunoSEQ multiplex PCR. Among more than 95,000 clones listed, approximately 80% were seen once. The sequenced sample was peripheral blood. The receptors were gathered from a man aged 55 to 70 with acute or convalescent COVID-19.

V gene TRBV19 combines with J gene TRBJ2-2; a possible D gene is TRBD2 (6 bases). Trimming pared 6 bases from V and 5 bases from J, leaving 7 bases between. CDR1 and CDR2 from the germline V gene are LNHDA and SQIVND (reference sequence). This CDR3 comprises 12 residues. CDR3 in amino acids: CASREGTGELFF. The CDR3 DNA reads TGTGCCAGTAGGGAGGGAACCGGGGAGCTGTTTTTT.

V is TRBV6-6 and J is TRBJ1-5; no definite D call. V dropped 10 bases and J dropped 4 bases, with 17 bases sitting between them. CDR3 length: 14 residues. CDR1 is MNHNY, CDR2 SVGAGI, per germline (reference sequence). The CDR3 region has the DNA TGTGCCACCCACACCGGGGTCGGAAATCAGCCCCAGCATTTT. The encoded protein is CATHTGVGNQPQHF.

This clone was counted only a few times. The chain uses TRBV29-1 and TRBJ1-2, with a weak D call TRBD1 (6 bases). With 6 bases removed from V and 7 bases from J, the gap between germline ends came to 12 bases. The CDR3 length is 11 residues. CDR1 is SQVTM, CDR2 ANQGSEA, per germline. CDR3 in amino acids: CSVTGFFGYTF. DNA of the CDR3: TGCAGCGTGACAGGTTTTTTTGGCTACACCTTC.

The chain is built from TRBV7-2 and TRBJ2-1, with unresolved D. The CDR3 runs 15 residues. V lost 5 bases, J lost 4 bases, and 15 bases lay in between. CDR1 and CDR2 from the germline V gene are SGHTA and FQGNSA. As DNA, the CDR3 is TGTGCCAGCAGCCCCGTAGCAGTCCCTTACAATGAGCAGTTCTTC. This sequence encodes CASSPVAVPYNEQFF. Using reference TRBV7-2 and TRBJ2-1 for the parts outside the CDR3, the full variable domain is GAGVSQSPSNKVTEKGKDVELRCDPISGHTALYWYRQSLGQGLEFLIYFQGNSAPDKSGLPSDRFSAERTGGSVSTLTIQRTQQEDSAVYLCASSPVAVPYNEQFFGPGTRLTVL.

The chain uses TRBV5-1 and TRBJ1-4, with TRBD1 identical over 8 bases. Germline V gene lookup returns CDR1 SGHRS and CDR2 YFSETQ. Trimming took 6 bases from V and 8 from J; bases not matched to a gene: 6. The CDR3 runs to 13 residues. The CDR3 DNA sequence: TGCGCCAGCAATGTCGACAGGGGCGAAAAACTGTTTTTT. Protein product: CASNVDRGEKLFF.